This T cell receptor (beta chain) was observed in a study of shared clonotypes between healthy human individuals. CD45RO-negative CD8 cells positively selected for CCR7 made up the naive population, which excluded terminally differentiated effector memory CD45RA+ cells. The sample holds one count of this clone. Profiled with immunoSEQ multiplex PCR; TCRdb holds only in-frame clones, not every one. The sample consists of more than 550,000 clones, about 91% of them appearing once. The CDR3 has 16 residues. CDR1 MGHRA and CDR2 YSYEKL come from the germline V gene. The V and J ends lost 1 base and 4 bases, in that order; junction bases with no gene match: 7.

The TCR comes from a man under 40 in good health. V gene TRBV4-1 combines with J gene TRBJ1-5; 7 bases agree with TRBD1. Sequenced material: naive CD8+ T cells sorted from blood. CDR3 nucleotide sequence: TGCGCCAGCAGCCAAGGCCCGGGACAGCCAAATCAGCCCCAGCATTTT. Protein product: CASSQGPGQPNQPQHF.